The clone carrying this T cell receptor beta chain has only a few counts. The target antigen is unknown. Two oligonucleotides, mixed equimolar, formed the beta constant-region primer covering TRBC1 and TRBC2. Four rounds of PCR amplified the ligated cDNA using nested alpha and beta constant-region primers plus SP2. An oligonucleotide with the SP2 primer and a 12-nucleotide UMI was ligated to the cDNA 3' end. Each CDR3 protein is one row after TCRdb ran MiXCR on the UMI-ligation and nested PCR reads. The sample has 150,000 or so distinct CDR3 sequences, approximately 22% seen once. This sample stems from a study of naive and memory T cell subsets. Four subsets defined by CD45RA and CD27 were sorted after CD3, CD4, CD8 and live/dead staining. This CDR3 region has 15 residues. Germline assignment: CDR1 SEHNR and CDR2 FQNEAQ (reference sequence). Trimming took 0 bases from V and 6 from J, leaving 14 bases between them.

Points from the study as a whole: Naive repertoires, especially CD8, held a few larger clonotypes, possibly memory cells re-expressing CD45RA. Activation and differentiation may alter RNA-based TCR counts.

Sequenced: naive CD4+ T cells from blood. The chain links TRBV7-9 to TRBJ1-2; D remains ambiguous. This TCR came from a human donor in good health. The CDR3 region is CASSLAHESVDGYTF. In DNA, the CDR3 is TGTGCCAGCAGCTTAGCGCACGAGAGCGTGGATGGCTACACCTTC.